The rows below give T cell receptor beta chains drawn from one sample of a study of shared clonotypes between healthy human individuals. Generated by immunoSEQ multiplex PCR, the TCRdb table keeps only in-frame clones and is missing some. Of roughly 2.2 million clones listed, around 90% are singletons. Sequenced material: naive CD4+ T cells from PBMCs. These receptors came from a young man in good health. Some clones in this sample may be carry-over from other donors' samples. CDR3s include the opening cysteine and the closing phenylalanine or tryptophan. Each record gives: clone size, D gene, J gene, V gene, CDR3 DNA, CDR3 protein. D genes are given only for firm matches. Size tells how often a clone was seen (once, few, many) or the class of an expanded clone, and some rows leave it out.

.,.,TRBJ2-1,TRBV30,TGTGCCTGGAGTGCAACAGTCAATGAGCAGTTCTTC,CAWSATVNEQFF
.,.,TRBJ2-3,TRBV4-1,TGCGCCAGCAGCCTCCTCTGGAGCTACACAGATACGCAGTATTTT,CASSLLWSYTDTQYF
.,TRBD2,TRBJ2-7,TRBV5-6,TGTGCCAGCAGCTCTGGGAATGGGATGGGAGGGCTTGACGAGCAGTACTTC,CASSSGNGMGGLDEQYF
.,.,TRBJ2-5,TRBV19,TGTGCCAGTCGCCAGGGGGGACAAGAGACCCAGTACTTC,CASRQGGQETQYF
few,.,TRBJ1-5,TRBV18,TGTGCCAGCTCACCATTCGCAGGCCCTAACAATCAGCCCCAGCATTTT,CASSPFAGPNNQPQHF
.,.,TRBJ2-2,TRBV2,TGTGCCAGCAGTGAGGAGACCGGGGAGCTGTTTTTT,CASSEETGELFF
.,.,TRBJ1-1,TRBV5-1,TGCGCCAGCAGCTACAGGTATACGAACACTGAAGCTTTCTTT,CASSYRYTNTEAFF
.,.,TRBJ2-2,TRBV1,TGCACCAGCAGCCAACTAGGAGGGCCTATCCAGGGCGGGGAGCTGTTTTTT,CTSSQLGGPIQGGELFF
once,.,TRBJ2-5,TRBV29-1,TGCAGCGTTGAAACAGGAGGGGCCCAGTACTTC,CSVETGGAQYF
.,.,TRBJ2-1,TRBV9,TGTGCCAGCAGCGTAGGAGACTCCTACTACAATGAGCAGTTCTTC,CASSVGDSYYNEQFF
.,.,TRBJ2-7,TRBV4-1,TGCGCCAGCAGCCCAGCACGGGGCCACCAAGCCGCCTACGAGCAGTACTTC,CASSPARGHQAAYEQYF
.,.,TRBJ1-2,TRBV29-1,TGCAGCGTTGATAATGGCTACACCTTC,CSVDNGYTF
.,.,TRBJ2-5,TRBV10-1,TGCGCCAGCAGTGATTCGAGCGGAGGGCAAGAGACCCAGTACTTC,CASSDSSGGQETQYF
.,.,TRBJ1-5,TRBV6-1,TGTGCCAGCAAATGGGAGATATTGATGGATCAGCCCCAGCATTTT,CASKWEILMDQPQHF
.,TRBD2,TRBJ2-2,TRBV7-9,TGTGCCAGCAGCCAAGCGGGAGGGCCGTCTTTCAGGGAGCTGTTTTTT,CASSQAGGPSFRELFF
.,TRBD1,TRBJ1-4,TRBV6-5,TGTGCCAGCAGCCGAGGGACAGGGGCACCCGAAAAACTGTTTTTT,CASSRGTGAPEKLFF
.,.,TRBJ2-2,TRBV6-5,TGTGCCAGCAGTTACCGCCCCCGCGGGACCGGGGAGCTGTTTTTT,CASSYRPRGTGELFF
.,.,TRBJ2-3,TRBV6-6,TGTGCCAGCCGAAATAGCGGTAGCACAGATACGCAGTATTTT,CASRNSGSTDTQYF
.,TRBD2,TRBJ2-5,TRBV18,TGTGCCAGCTCGCCCAAGATTAGCGGGATCATCGAGACCCAGTACTTC,CASSPKISGIIETQYF
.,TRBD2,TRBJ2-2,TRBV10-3,TGTGCCATCAAACTAGCGGCGAACACCGGGGAGCTGTTTTTT,CAIKLAANTGELFF
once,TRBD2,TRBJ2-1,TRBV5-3,TGTGCCAGAAGCTCCCACAACCGACTAGCGGGAGCCTACAATGAGCAGTTCTTC,CARSSHNRLAGAYNEQFF
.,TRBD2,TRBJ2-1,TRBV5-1,TGCGCCAGCAGCTTGGGCGGGAGTGTCCCTTACAATGAGCAGTTCTTC,CASSLGGSVPYNEQFF
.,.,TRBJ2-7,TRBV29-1,TGCAGCGTTGAAGATCAGGGACAAGCCTACGAGCAGTACTTC,CSVEDQGQAYEQYF
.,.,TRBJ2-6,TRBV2,TGTGCCAGCAGTGCAATAGTCAGGGATGGGGCCAACGTCCTGACTTTC,CASSAIVRDGANVLTF
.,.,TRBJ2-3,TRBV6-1,TGTGCCAGCATCCTGACCGAAACCCGGACAGATACGCAGTATTTT,CASILTETRTDTQYF
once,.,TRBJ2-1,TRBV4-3,TGCGCCAGCAGCCAGCCCGACGGGAGCTCCTACAATGAGCAGTTCTTC,CASSQPDGSSYNEQFF
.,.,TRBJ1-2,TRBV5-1,TGCGCCAGCAGCTTGGTCGAGGTTGGCTATGGCTACACCTTC,CASSLVEVGYGYTF
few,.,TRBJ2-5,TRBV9,TGTGCCAGCAGCGCCCATGAAGAGACCCAGTACTTC,CASSAHEETQYF
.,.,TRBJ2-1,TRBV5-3,TGTGCCAGAAGCTTGGTCCGGCCCTCGTACAATGAGCAGTTCTTC,CARSLVRPSYNEQFF
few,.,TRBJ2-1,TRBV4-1,TGCGCCAGCAGCCAAGTTTACAATGAGCAGTTCTTC,CASSQVYNEQFF
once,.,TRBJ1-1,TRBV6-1,TGTGCCAGCAGTGAAGGGGTCCCCGGGGACACTGAAGCTTTCTTT,CASSEGVPGDTEAFF
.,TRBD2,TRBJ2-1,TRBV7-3,TGTGCCAGCAGCTTAATTCCGGCTAGCGGGAGTGAAGAGCAGTTCTTC,CASSLIPASGSEEQFF
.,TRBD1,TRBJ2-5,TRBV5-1,TGCGCCAGCAGCCCGGAACCGAGGGGGCGAGGAGAGACCCAGTACTTC,CASSPEPRGRGETQYF
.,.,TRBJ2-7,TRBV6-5,TGTGCCAGCAGTTACGGGGGAGTGGACGAGCAGTACTTC,CASSYGGVDEQYF
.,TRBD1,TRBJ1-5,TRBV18,TGTGCCAGCTCAAAGGGACAGGGTTATCAGCCCCAGCATTTT,CASSKGQGYQPQHF
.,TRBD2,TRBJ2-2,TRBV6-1,TGTGCCAGCAGTGCTAGCGGGAGGGTGGCCGGGGAGCTGTTTTTT,CASSASGRVAGELFF
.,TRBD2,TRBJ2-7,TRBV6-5,TGTGCCAGCAGTTATTCCGGGAGGGCCACCTACGAGCAGTACTTC,CASSYSGRATYEQYF
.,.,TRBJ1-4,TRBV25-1,TGTGCCAGCAGTGAAGTTGGGCGTCGGGGTGAAAAACTGTTTTTT,CASSEVGRRGEKLFF
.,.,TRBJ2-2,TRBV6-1,TGTGCCAGCAGCGCGTTTCGACCCGCCGGGGAGCTGTTTTTT,CASSAFRPAGELFF
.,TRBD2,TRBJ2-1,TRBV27,TGTGCCAGCAGTTCAGCGGGACGCGGCAATGAGCAGTTCTTC,CASSSAGRGNEQFF
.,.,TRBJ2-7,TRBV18,TGTGCCAGCTCACCACCCTCAGGGGCGAGCTCCTACGAGCAGTACTTC,CASSPPSGASSYEQYF
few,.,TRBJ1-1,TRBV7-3,TGTGCCAGCAGGTTGAGTTTAGACACTGAAGCTTTCTTT,CASRLSLDTEAFF
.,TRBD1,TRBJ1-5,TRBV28,TGTGCCAGCAGTTACCTCCGACAGGGGTATCAGCCCCAGCATTTT,CASSYLRQGYQPQHF